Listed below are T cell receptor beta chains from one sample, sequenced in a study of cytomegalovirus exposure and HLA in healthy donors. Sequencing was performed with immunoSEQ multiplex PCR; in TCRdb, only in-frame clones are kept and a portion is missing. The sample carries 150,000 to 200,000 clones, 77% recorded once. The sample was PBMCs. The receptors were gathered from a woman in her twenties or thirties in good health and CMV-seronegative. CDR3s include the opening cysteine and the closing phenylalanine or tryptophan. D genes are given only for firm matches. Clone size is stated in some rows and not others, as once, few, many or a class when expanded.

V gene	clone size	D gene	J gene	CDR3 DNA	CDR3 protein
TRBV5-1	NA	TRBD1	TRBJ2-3	TGCGCCAGCAGCTGGCCGACAGGGTCTGAGTACATCGGTACAGATACGCAGTATTTT	CASSWPTGSEYIGTDTQYF
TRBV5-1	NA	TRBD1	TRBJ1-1	TGCGCCAGCAGCGCGACAGGGCTGAACACTGAAGCTTTCTTT	CASSATGLNTEAFF
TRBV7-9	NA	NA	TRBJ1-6	TGTGCCTATAGGATCGGGGACTACGCACCCCTCCACTTT	CAYRIGDYAPLHF
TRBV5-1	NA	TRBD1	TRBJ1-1	TGCGCCAGCAGCCCTGGACAGGGGTGGTCTGAAGCTTTCTTT	CASSPGQGWSEAFF
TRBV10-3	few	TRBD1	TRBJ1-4	TGTGCCATCAGTGAGTCGGGACAGACTAATGAAAAACTGTTTTTT	CAISESGQTNEKLFF
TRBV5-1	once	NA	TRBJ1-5	TGCGCCAGCAGCTTGGCTCCTAATCAGCCCCAGCATTTT	CASSLAPNQPQHF
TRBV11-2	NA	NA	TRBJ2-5	TGTGCCAGCAGCCGGGGGTCGCAAGAGACCCAGTACTTC	CASSRGSQETQYF
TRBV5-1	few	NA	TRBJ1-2	TGCGCCAGCAGCTTGGCCTACGGCTATGGCTACACCTTC	CASSLAYGYGYTF
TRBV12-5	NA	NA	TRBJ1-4	TGTGCTAGTGGTTTTTCGGCGTCAAGCCAGGGTGCAACTAATGAAAAACTGTTTTTT	CASGFSASSQGATNEKLFF
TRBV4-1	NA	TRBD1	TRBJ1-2	TGCGCCAGCAGCATCCGGGACAGGGATTTCTATGGCTACACCTTC	CASSIRDRDFYGYTF
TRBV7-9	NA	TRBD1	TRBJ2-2	TGTGCCAGCAGCGCATACGAGACAGGGGGTACCGGGGAGCTGTTTTTT	CASSAYETGGTGELFF
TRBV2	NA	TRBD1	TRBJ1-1	TGTGCCAGCAATCCGACAGGGTTAGGGTGGGCTTTCTTT	CASNPTGLGWAFF
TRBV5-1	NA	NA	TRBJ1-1	TGCGCCAGCACGAGCCAGGGGATCACTGAAGCTTTCTTT	CASTSQGITEAFF
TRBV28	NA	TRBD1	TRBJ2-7	TGTGCCAGCGGATTTCGACAGGGGCCCTACGAGCAGTACTTC	CASGFRQGPYEQYF
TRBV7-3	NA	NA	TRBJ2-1	TGTGCCAGCAGCTCGATACAGGGCAATGAGCAGTTCTTC	CASSSIQGNEQFF
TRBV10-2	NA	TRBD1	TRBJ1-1	TGCGCCAGCAGAGGGACAGGGAGGGCTAACACTGAAGCTTTCTTT	CASRGTGRANTEAFF
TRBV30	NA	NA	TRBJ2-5	TGTGCCTGGAGTGGTGAACTCCAAGAGACCCAGTACTTC	CAWSGELQETQYF
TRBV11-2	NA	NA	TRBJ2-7	TGTGCCAGCAGCTCCAGGGACGAGCAGTACTTC	CASSSRDEQYF
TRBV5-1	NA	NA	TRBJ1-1	TGCGCCAGCAGCTTGACGGGGGGAAACACTGAAGCTTTCTTT	CASSLTGGNTEAFF
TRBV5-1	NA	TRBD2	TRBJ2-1	TGCGCCAGCAGCCCTATACCCTTAGCGGGGGGGCACAATGAGCAGTTCTTC	CASSPIPLAGGHNEQFF
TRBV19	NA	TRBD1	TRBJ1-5	TGTGCCAGTAGTGACAGGGGTGGGTATAGCAATCAGCCCCAGCATTTT	CASSDRGGYSNQPQHF
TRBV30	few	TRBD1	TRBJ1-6	TGTGCCTGGGGGGGACTCCGGGACAGAAATTCACCCCTCCACTTT	CAWGGLRDRNSPLHF
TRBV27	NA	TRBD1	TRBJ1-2	TGTGCCAGCAGTCAGGGGGCCGGTGGTGGCTACACCTTC	CASSQGAGGGYTF
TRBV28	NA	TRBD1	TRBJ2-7	TGTGCCAGCAGCACCAACCAGGGGGCCCCCTACGAGCAGTACTTC	CASSTNQGAPYEQYF
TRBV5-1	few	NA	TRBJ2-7	TGCGCCAGCAGCAAGGACAGTTACGAGCAGTACTTC	CASSKDSYEQYF
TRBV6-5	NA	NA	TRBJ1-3	TGTGCCAGCAATTCAGGGTTAAGTGGAAACACCATATATTTT	CASNSGLSGNTIYF
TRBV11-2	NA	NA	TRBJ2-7	TGTGCCAGCAGCCACCCGGGAACAGTCCGAACTACCTACGAGCAGTACTTC	CASSHPGTVRTTYEQYF
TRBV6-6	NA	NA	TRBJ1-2	TGTGCCAGCAGTTATAACAGGGATTATGGCTACACCTTC	CASSYNRDYGYTF
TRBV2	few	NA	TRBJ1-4	TGTGCCAGCAGGCAGGCCGAAAAACTGTTTTTT	CASRQAEKLFF
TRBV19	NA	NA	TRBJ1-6	TGTGCCAGTAGTATATCGGCAGGGGATTATTCACCCCTCCACTTT	CASSISAGDYSPLHF
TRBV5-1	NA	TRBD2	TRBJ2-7	TGCGCCAGCAGCTTGTACGGGGGGAATTACGAGCAGTACTTC	CASSLYGGNYEQYF
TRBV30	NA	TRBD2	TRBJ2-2	TGTGCCTGGAGTGCGACTAGCGGTCCCACCGGGGAGCTGTTTTTT	CAWSATSGPTGELFF
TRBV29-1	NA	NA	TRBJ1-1	TGCAGCGTTGGGGGAAGGGGAGGCACTGAAGCTTTCTTT	CSVGGRGGTEAFF
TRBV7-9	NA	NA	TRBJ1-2	TGTGCCAGCAGCCTTGGGGTGGACAGCTATGGCTACACCTTC	CASSLGVDSYGYTF
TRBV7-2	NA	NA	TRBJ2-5	TGTGCCAGCAGCTCGTGGGGGGGCGAGACCCAGTACTTC	CASSSWGGETQYF
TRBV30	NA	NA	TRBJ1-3	TGTGCCTGGAGTCCCAGCTCTGGAAACACCATATATTTT	CAWSPSSGNTIYF
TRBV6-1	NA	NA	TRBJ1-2	TGTGCCAGCAGCCTCAGGGCAGGCACGTATGGCTACACCTTC	CASSLRAGTYGYTF
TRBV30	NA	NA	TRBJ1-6	TGTGCCTGGGGAACAGGGTCCCATAATTCACCCCTCCACTTT	CAWGTGSHNSPLHF
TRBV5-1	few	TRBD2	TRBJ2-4	TGCGCCAGCAGCTTGGCCAACGGACTAGCGGGGTTTAAAAACATTCAGTACTTC	CASSLANGLAGFKNIQYF
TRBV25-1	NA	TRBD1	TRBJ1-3	TGTGCCAGCAGTGATTGGACAGGGGGGGGAAACACCATATATTTT	CASSDWTGGGNTIYF
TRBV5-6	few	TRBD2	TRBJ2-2	TGTGCCAGCAGCTTGGGGCTAGCGGGGGACACCGGGGAGCTGTTTTTT	CASSLGLAGDTGELFF
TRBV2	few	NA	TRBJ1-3	TGTGCCAGCAGAGAACAGGGAACCTCTGGAAACACCATATATTTT	CASREQGTSGNTIYF
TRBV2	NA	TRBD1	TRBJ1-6	TGTGCCAGCGCGTTGACAGGGGTGGGAAATAATTCACCCCTCCACTTT	CASALTGVGNNSPLHF
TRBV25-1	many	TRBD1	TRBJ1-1	TGTGCCAGCAGTGAAGCATCGACAGGGGATTTTGAAGCTTTCTTT	CASSEASTGDFEAFF
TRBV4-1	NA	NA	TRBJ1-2	TGCGCCAGCAGCCAAGATCTTTACCGGACACCACCTAGGGATGGCTACACCTTC	CASSQDLYRTPPRDGYTF
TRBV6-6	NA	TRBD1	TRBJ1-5	TGTGCCAGCAGGATGACAGGGGAGAATCAGCCCCAGCATTTT	CASRMTGENQPQHF